The sequence of this T cell receptor beta chain was determined in a study of shared clonotypes between healthy human individuals. Per the germline V gene, CDR1 is MNHEY and CDR2 is SVGAGI. The trim removed 6 bases at V and 8 bases at J, leaving 9 bases unmatched. CDR3 length: 13 amino acids. This table comes from immunoSEQ multiplex PCR, and its TCRdb copy is limited to in-frame clones, with some not included. The sample holds about 1 million clones, roughly 70% seen once. Study results and caveats: Sequencing depth was expected to affect clonotype sharing among donors.

About this clone itself: Antigen: not known.

The chain uses TRBV6-5 and TRBJ1-2; 7 positions match TRBD1. This clonotype was sampled from a man between 18 and 29 years old in good health. The specimen was memory CD4+ T cells sorted from blood. Regarding subset: CD45RA-negative fraction. The CDR3 nucleotides are TGTGCCAGCAGGACAGGGCCCTTAGGGGGCTACACCTTC. Translating it yields CASRTGPLGGYTF.